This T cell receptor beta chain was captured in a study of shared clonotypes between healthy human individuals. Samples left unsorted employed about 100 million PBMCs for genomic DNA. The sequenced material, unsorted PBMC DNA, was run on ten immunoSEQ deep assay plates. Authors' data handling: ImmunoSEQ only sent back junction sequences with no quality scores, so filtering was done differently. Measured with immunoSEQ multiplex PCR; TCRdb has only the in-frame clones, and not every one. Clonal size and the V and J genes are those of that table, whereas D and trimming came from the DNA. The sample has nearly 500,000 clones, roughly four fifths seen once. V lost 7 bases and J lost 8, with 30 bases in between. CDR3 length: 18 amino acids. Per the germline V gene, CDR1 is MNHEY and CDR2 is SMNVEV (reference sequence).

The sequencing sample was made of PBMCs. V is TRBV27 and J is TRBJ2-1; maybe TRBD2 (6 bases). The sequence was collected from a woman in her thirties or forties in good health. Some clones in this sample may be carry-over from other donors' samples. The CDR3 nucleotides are TGTGCCAGCACTTTTCTCCGAGCTAGCGCCCTATATCTAGATGAGCAGTTCTTC. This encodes CASTFLRASALYLDEQFF.